The table lists the clone carrying this T cell receptor beta chain with many counts. Using around 10 ml of fresh peripheral blood, PBMCs were prepared. RNA transcripts provided the source from which TCR beta CDR3 regions were amplified. The HTBI set primed first-round TCR CDR3 RT-PCR. TCRdb re-analysed the multiplex PCR reads in MiXCR, keeping a single row per CDR3 protein. The sample has 410,000 or so distinct CDR3 sequences; approximately 15% are singletons. The data originate from a study of T cells in Graves' hyperthyroidism and ophthalmopathy. The CDR3 runs to 13 residues. Trimming removed 6 bases from V and 5 bases from J; junction bases left unmatched: 3.

The chain employs TRBV12-3 or TRBV12-4 and TRBJ1-5; 8 nucleotides line up with TRBD1. Material for sequencing was blood. This TCR was recovered from a young man with Graves' ophthalmopathy. CDR3 sequence: CASSAGGYQPQHF. The CDR3 nucleotides read TGTGCCAGCAGCGCAGGGGGCTATCAGCCCCAGCATTTT.